This is a list of T cell receptor beta chains from one sample in a study of blood T cell repertoires in COVID-19. Using immunoSEQ multiplex PCR, the repertoire was profiled, and TCRdb retains in-frame clones only, with some absent. The sample comprises about 270,000 clones, 80% to 90% of which are singletons, and roughly 11% rests with the top ten. The specimen sequenced was peripheral blood. The source of these receptors is a woman in her seventies with acute or convalescent COVID-19. The CDR3 runs from the conserved cysteine through the conserved F or W. The D gene is left open where the match is weak. Only part of the rows carry a size: once, few, many, or a class if the clone is expanded.

clone size	V gene	J gene	D gene	CDR3 DNA	CDR3 protein
NA	TRBV3-1/TRBV3-2	TRBJ1-1	NA	TGTGCCAGCAGCCTGGACAGGAACACTGAAGCTTTCTTT	CASSLDRNTEAFF
NA	TRBV6-4	TRBJ2-1	NA	TGTGCCAGCAGTTCCAGCGGGTTTTACAATGAGCAGTTCTTC	CASSSSGFYNEQFF
NA	TRBV7-2	TRBJ1-1	NA	TGTGCCAGCAGCTTACCGGTGATGAACACTGAAGCTTTCTTT	CASSLPVMNTEAFF
NA	TRBV4-2	TRBJ2-7	NA	TGTGCCAGCAGCCAAGGATTGGCAGGAACCTACGAGCAGTACTTC	CASSQGLAGTYEQYF
NA	TRBV4-1	TRBJ1-2	TRBD1	TGCGCCAGCAGCACCGGCGTGGCAGGGGGCTATGGCTACACCTTC	CASSTGVAGGYGYTF
NA	TRBV12-3/TRBV12-4	TRBJ1-1	NA	TGTGCCAGCAGTTTAACAGGGTCAGCTTTCTTT	CASSLTGSAFF
few	TRBV19	TRBJ1-5	TRBD1	TGTGCCAGTAGTCCACGGACAGGGGGCGTAAATCAGCCCCAGCATTTT	CASSPRTGGVNQPQHF
few	TRBV6-6	TRBJ2-1	TRBD2	TGTGCCAGCAGCTCAGCCGGGACTAGCGGGGGGAGCTCCTACAATGAGCAGTTCTTC	CASSSAGTSGGSSYNEQFF
NA	TRBV6-1	TRBJ1-2	NA	TGTGCCAGCAGTGAAAACCCGACCGGGGTCTATGGCTACACCTTC	CASSENPTGVYGYTF
NA	TRBV27	TRBJ2-5	NA	TGTGCCAGCAGTTCCCTTGCGGGACAGCTTAAGACCCAGTACTTC	CASSSLAGQLKTQYF
NA	TRBV6-1	TRBJ1-2	NA	TGTGCCAGCAGTGAGAGGGCATATGATAACTATGGCTACACCTTC	CASSERAYDNYGYTF
NA	TRBV5-4	TRBJ2-7	TRBD1	TGTGCCAGCAGCGCCACAGGGGGCGCTGGGAACGAGCAGTACTTC	CASSATGGAGNEQYF
NA	TRBV7-2	TRBJ2-3	NA	TGTGCCAGCAGCTCCACAGGGAGCACAGATACGCAGTATTTT	CASSSTGSTDTQYF
NA	TRBV4-2	TRBJ2-3	NA	TGTGCCAGCAGCCAAGATGGAGGGAGTGCAGATACGCAGTATTTT	CASSQDGGSADTQYF
NA	TRBV6-5	TRBJ2-1	TRBD1	TGTGCCAGCAAGAGGGCAGGGGGCAGGGATGAGCAGTTCTTC	CASKRAGGRDEQFF
once	TRBV7-6	TRBJ1-5	NA	TGTGCCAGCAGCTTAGCGGCAGGGAACCTCAATCAGCCCCAGCATTTT	CASSLAAGNLNQPQHF
NA	TRBV18	TRBJ2-5	TRBD2	TGTGCCAGCTCAGACGGACTAGCGGAGACCCAGTACTTC	CASSDGLAETQYF
NA	TRBV4-1	TRBJ2-2	NA	TGCGCCAGCAGCCAAGTGTTACTAACCACCGGGGAGCTGTTTTTT	CASSQVLLTTGELFF
NA	TRBV3-1/TRBV3-2	TRBJ2-1	NA	TGTGCCAGCAGCCAAGATAGAGAGCAGTTCTTC	CASSQDREQFF
NA	TRBV2	TRBJ2-1	TRBD2	TGTGCCAGCAGTCGACTAGCGGATGAGCAGTTCTTC	CASSRLADEQFF
NA	TRBV2	TRBJ1-6	NA	TGTGCCAGCAGTGAGGTTGCAGGCGTTGTCCTCCACTTT	CASSEVAGVVLHF
few	TRBV7-9	TRBJ1-4	NA	TGTGCCAGCAGCCTCACGAGCGGAGGGGAAAAACTGTTTTTT	CASSLTSGGEKLFF
NA	TRBV11-2	TRBJ2-3	NA	TGTGCCAGCGGGGGGGCCAGCACAGATACGCAGTATTTT	CASGGASTDTQYF
few	TRBV25-1	TRBJ1-3	NA	TGTGCCAGCAGTGCAGCAGGGGCAAACACCATATATTTT	CASSAAGANTIYF
NA	TRBV19	TRBJ1-2	TRBD1	TGTGCCAGTAGTAGACGCGGGACAGTCTATGGCTACACCTTC	CASSRRGTVYGYTF
NA	TRBV10-2	TRBJ2-3	NA	TGCGCCAGCAGGGGGGGGGCCCCAGATACGCAGTATTTT	CASRGGAPDTQYF
NA	TRBV19	TRBJ1-2	NA	TGTGCCAGTAGTGAGGGATCGGCTAACTATGGCTACACCTTC	CASSEGSANYGYTF
NA	TRBV4-1	TRBJ2-7	NA	TGCGCCAGCAGCCAAGATCCTCGGACGGGAACAGCCTACGAGCAGTACTTC	CASSQDPRTGTAYEQYF
NA	TRBV3-1/TRBV3-2	TRBJ1-2	NA	TGTGCCAGCAGCCAAGGGGCCCCCGAACGTTCTGGCTACACCTTC	CASSQGAPERSGYTF
few	TRBV25-1	TRBJ1-2	NA	TGTGCCAGCAGTGTTACAGGGACCTATGGCTACACCTTC	CASSVTGTYGYTF
NA	TRBV7-2	TRBJ2-3	NA	TGTGCCAGCAGCTATACTAGCTCAGATACGCAGTATTTT	CASSYTSSDTQYF
NA	TRBV7-8	TRBJ2-7	TRBD2	TGTGCCAGCAGCACCCGGGGGGGGATCGGCGAGCAGTACTTC	CASSTRGGIGEQYF
NA	TRBV7-8	TRBJ2-7	NA	TGTGCCAGCAGCTTAAGCGTATTCTACGAGCAGTACTTC	CASSLSVFYEQYF
NA	TRBV19	TRBJ2-1	TRBD1	TGTGCCAGTAGTAAACAGGGGGCCTCCTACAATGAGCAGTTCTTC	CASSKQGASYNEQFF
NA	TRBV2	TRBJ2-7	NA	TGTGCCAGCAGTGAACCCAGCTCCTACGAGCAGTACTTC	CASSEPSSYEQYF
NA	TRBV5-1	TRBJ1-1	NA	TGCGCCAGCAGCCCCTCTCCACAGAACACTGAAGCTTTCTTT	CASSPSPQNTEAFF
NA	TRBV29-1	TRBJ2-7	NA	TGCAGCGTTGGCCAGGATCGTTACGAGCAGTACTTC	CSVGQDRYEQYF
NA	TRBV7-9	TRBJ1-2	NA	TGTGCCAGCCTACCCAACTCCCGGGGGGATGGCTACACCTTC	CASLPNSRGDGYTF
NA	TRBV11-2	TRBJ2-3	TRBD1	TGTGCCAGCAGCTCCCTGGACAGGGGGTCGGCAGATACGCAGTATTTT	CASSSLDRGSADTQYF
few	TRBV7-9	TRBJ2-1	NA	TGTGCCAGCACCGATAAACAGGGGAGGAATGAGCAGTTCTTC	CASTDKQGRNEQFF